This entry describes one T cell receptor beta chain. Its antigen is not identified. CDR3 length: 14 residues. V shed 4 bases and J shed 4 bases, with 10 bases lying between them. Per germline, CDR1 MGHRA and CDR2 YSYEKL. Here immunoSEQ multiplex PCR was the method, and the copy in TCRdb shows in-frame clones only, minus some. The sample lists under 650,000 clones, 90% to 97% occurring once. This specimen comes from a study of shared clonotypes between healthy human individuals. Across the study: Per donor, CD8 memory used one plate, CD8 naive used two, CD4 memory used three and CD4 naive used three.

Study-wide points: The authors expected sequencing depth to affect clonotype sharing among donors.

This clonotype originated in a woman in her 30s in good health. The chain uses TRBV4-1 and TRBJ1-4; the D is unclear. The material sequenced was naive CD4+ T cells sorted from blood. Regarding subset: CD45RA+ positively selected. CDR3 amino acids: CASSPRRGNEKLFF. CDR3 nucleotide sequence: TGCGCCAGCAGCCCCCGGCGAGGTAATGAAAAACTGTTTTTT.